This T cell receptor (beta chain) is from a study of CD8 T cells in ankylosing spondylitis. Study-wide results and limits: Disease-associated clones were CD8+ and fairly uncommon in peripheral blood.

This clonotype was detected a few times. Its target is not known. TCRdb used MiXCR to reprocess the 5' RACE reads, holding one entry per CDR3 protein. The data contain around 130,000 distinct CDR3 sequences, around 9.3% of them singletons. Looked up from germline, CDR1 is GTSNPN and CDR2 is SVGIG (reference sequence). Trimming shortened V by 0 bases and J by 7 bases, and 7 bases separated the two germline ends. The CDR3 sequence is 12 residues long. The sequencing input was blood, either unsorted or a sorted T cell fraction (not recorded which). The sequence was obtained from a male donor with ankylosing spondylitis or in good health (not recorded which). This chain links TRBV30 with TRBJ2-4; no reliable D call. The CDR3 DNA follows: TGTGCCTGGAGTGTGGCCCAGAACATTCAGTACTTC. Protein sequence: CAWSVAQNIQYF.